A selection of T cell receptor beta chains follows, all from one sample in a study of blood T cells in healthy people across ages. TCRdb passed the 5' RACE reads through MiXCR, listing each CDR3 protein once. The sample shows 1.8 million or so distinct CDR3 sequences, around 42% of them seen only once. Sequencing input: blood. These receptor sequences come from a human donor in good health. Each CDR3 is given with its conserved first and last residue. D genes are given only for firm matches. Size is stated for part of the rows, as once, few or many counts, or as a class when the clone is expanded.

V,size,D,J,DNA,CDR3
TRBV7-8,.,.,TRBJ1-5,TGTGCCAGCAGCTCGCCGGGTCCTAATCAGCCCCAGCATTTT,CASSSPGPNQPQHF
TRBV12-3/TRBV12-4,few,.,TRBJ1-2,TGTGCCAGCAGTTTAGCGCACTCACCTCGTGGCTACACCTTC,CASSLAHSPRGYTF
TRBV20-1,.,.,TRBJ2-1,TGCAGTGCTAGTACGGGGGCGGGGTTAAATGAGCAGTTCTTC,CSASTGAGLNEQFF
TRBV6-6,.,TRBD1,TRBJ2-7,TGTGCCAACAGTTCATCCGGGACAGGGGGGACCTACGAGCAGTACTTC,CANSSSGTGGTYEQYF
TRBV7-9,.,.,TRBJ1-1,TGTGCCAGCAGTCCCGGCGGGGTTTCTGAAGCTTTCTTT,CASSPGGVSEAFF
TRBV7-3,.,.,TRBJ2-1,TGTGCCAGCAGCCTACGGACGGGGAGCTCCTACAATGAGCGGTTCTTC,CASSLRTGSSYNERFF
TRBV7-2,few,TRBD1,TRBJ2-5,TGTGCCAGCAGCTTTTCAGGACAGGGAGCGCAGTACTTC,CASSFSGQGAQYF
TRBV5-6,.,.,TRBJ1-6,TGTGCCAGCAGCCGGACCAGGGCCCCCCTCCACTTT,CASSRTRAPLHF
TRBV7-8,.,TRBD1,TRBJ2-1,TGTGCCAGCAGCCGGGACAGGGCCACCAATGAGCAGTTCTTC,CASSRDRATNEQFF
TRBV5-1,few,.,TRBJ2-3,TGCGCCAGCCAGCTTAACACAGATACGCAGTATTTT,CASQLNTDTQYF
TRBV6-2/TRBV6-3,.,.,TRBJ2-7,TGTGCCAGCAGTTGGGGGACCGACGGGTCCTACGAGCAGTACTTC,CASSWGTDGSYEQYF
TRBV29-1,.,.,TRBJ1-5,TGCAGCGTGGGGGAGGCGGTCAATCAGCCCCAGCATTTT,CSVGEAVNQPQHF
TRBV4-2,.,.,TRBJ2-3,TGTGCCAGCAGCCTCCTTGGCGGGGGCCCAGATACGCAGTATTTT,CASSLLGGGPDTQYF